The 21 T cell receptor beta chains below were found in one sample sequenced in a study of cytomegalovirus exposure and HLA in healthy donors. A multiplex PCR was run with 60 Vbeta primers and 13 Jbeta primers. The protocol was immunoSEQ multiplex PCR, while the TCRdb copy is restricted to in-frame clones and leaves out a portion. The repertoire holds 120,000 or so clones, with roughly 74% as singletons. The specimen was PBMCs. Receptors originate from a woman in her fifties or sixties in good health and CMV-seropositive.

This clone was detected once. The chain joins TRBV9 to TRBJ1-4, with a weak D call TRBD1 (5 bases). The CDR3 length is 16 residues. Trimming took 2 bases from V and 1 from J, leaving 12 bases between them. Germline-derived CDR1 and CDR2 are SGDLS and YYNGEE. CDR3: CASSVAGRGTNEKLFF. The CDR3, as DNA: TGTGCCAGCAGCGTCGCAGGGAGGGGAACTAATGAAAAACTGTTTTTT.

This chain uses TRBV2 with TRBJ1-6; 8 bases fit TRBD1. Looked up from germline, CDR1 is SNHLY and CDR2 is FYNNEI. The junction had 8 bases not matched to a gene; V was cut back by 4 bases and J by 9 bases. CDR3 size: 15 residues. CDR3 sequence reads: CASSGADRVASPLHF. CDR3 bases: TGTGCCAGCAGTGGGGCGGACAGGGTTGCTTCACCCCTCCACTTT. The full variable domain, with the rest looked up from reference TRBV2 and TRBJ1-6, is EPEVTQTPSHQVTQMGQEVILRCVPISNHLYFYWYRQILGQKVEFLVSFYNNEISEKSEIFDDQFSVERPDGSNFTLKIRSTKLEDSAMYFCASSGADRVASPLHFGNGTRLTVT.

The CDR3 reads CASRAVGSNQPQHF. In DNA form, the CDR3 reads TGTGCCAGCCGAGCGGTTGGGAGCAATCAGCCCCAGCATTTT. The chain employs TRBV6-5 and TRBJ1-5, with D hard to call. CDR1 is MNHEY, CDR2 SVGAGI, per germline. The CDR3 spans 14 residues. The V end lost 8 bases, the J end lost 1 base, and 12 bases lay between the germline ends.

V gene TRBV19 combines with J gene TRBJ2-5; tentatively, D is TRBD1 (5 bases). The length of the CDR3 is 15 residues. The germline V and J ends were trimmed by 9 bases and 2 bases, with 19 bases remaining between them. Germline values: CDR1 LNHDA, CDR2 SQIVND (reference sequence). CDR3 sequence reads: CASGTHQGLQETQYF. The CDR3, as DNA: TGTGCCAGCGGAACGCATCAGGGTTTACAAGAGACCCAGTACTTC.

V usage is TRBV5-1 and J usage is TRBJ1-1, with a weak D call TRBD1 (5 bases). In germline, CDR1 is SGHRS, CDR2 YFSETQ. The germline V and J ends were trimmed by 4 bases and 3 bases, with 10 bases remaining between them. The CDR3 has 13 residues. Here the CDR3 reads CASSPPGYTEAFF. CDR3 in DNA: TGCGCCAGCAGCCCCCCAGGGTACACTGAAGCTTTCTTT. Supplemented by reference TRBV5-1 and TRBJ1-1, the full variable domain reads KAGVTQTPRYLIKTRGQQVTLSCSPISGHRSVSWYQQTPGQGLQFLFEYFSETQRNKGNFPGRFSGRQFSNSRSEMNVSTLELGDSALYLCASSPPGYTEAFFGQGTRLTVV.

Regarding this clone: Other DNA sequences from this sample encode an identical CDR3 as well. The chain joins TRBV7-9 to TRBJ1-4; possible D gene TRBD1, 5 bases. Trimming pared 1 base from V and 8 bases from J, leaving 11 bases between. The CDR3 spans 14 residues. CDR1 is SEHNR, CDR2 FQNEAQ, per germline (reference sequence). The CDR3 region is CASSLGGANEKLFF. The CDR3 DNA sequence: TGTGCCAGCAGCTTAGGGGGCGCAAACGAAAAACTGTTTTTT. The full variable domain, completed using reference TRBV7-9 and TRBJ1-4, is DTGVSQNPRHKITKRGQNVTFRCDPISEHNRLYWYRQTLGQGPEFLTYFQNEAQLEKSRLLSDRFSAERPKGSFSTLEIQRTEQGDSAMYLCASSLGGANEKLFFGSGTQLSVL.

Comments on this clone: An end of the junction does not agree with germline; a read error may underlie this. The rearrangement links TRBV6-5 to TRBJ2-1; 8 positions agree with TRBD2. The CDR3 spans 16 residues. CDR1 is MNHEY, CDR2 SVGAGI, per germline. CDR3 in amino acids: CARSYLSSGGNNEQFF. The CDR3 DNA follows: TGTGCCCGCAGTTACCTGTCGAGCGGGGGTAACAATGAGCAGTTCTTC.

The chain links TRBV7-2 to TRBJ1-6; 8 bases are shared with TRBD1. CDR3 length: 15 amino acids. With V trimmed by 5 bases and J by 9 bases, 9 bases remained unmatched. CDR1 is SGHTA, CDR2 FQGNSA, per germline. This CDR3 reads CASSPAQGAGSPLHF. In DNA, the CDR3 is TGTGCCAGCAGCCCTGCCCAGGGGGCCGGTTCACCCCTCCACTTT.

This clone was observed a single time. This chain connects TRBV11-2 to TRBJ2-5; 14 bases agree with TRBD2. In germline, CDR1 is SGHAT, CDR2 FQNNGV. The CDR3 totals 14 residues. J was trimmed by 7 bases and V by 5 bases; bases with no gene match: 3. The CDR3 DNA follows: TGTGCCAGCAGCGGGACTAGCGGGGGTGTGACCCAGTACTTC. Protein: CASSGTSGGVTQYF.

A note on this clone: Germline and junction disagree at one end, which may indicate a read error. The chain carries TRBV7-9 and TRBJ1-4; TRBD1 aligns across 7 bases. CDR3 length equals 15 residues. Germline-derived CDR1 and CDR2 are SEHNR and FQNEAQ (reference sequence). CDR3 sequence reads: CSSSSSGTVNEKLFF. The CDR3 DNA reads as TGTTCCAGCAGCTCGTCCGGGACAGTTAATGAAAAACTGTTTTTT.

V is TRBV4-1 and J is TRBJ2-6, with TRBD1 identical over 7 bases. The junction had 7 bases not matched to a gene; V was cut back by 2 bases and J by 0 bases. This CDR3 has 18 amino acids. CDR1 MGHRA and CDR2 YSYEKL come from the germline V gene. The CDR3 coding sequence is TGCGCCAGCAGCCAACATGACAGGGAGAGCTCTGGGGCCAACGTCCTGACTTTC. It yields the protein CASSQHDRESSGANVLTF.

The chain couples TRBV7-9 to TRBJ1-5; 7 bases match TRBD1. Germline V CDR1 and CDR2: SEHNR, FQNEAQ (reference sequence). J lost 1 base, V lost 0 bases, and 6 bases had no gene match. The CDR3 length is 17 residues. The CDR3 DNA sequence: TGTGCCAGCAGCTTAGCGCTAGGGGGCGGGAGCAATCAGCCCCAGCATTTT. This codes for CASSLALGGGSNQPQHF.

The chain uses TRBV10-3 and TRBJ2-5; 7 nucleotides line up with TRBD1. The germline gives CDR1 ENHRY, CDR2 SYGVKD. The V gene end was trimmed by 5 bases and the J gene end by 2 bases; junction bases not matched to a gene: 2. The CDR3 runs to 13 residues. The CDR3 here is CAISKGQQETQYF. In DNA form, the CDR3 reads TGTGCCATCAGTAAGGGACAGCAAGAGACCCAGTACTTC.

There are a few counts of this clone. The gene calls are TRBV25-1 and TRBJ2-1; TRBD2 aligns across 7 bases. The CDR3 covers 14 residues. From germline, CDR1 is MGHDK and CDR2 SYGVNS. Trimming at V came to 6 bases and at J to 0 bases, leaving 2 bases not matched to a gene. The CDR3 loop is CASRAGSSYNEQFF. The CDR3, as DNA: TGTGCCAGCAGAGCGGGAAGCTCCTACAATGAGCAGTTCTTC.

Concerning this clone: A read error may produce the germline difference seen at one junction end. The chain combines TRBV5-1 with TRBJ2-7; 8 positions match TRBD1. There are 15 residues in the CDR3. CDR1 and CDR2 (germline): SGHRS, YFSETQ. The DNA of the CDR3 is TGCCCCAGCAGCTTGACAGGGGATTCGAGGTACGAGCAGTACTTC. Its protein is CPSSLTGDSRYEQYF.

CDR3 amino acids: CASSALGTGYNSPLHF. The CDR3 DNA reads as TGTGCCAGCAGTGCCCTCGGGACAGGGTACAATTCACCCCTCCACTTT. V is TRBV27 and J is TRBJ1-6; 9 positions agree with TRBD1. This CDR3 has 16 residues. Per germline, CDR1 MNHEY and CDR2 SMNVEV (reference sequence). Trimming took 5 bases from V and 7 from J; bases not matched to a gene: 9.

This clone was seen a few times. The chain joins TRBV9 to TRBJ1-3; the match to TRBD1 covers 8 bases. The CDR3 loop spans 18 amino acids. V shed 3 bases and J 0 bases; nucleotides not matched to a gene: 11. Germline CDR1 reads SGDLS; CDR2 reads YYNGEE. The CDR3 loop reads CASSAGQGVRPSGNTIYF. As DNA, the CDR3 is TGTGCCAGCAGCGCTGGACAGGGCGTTAGACCCTCTGGAAACACCATATATTTT.

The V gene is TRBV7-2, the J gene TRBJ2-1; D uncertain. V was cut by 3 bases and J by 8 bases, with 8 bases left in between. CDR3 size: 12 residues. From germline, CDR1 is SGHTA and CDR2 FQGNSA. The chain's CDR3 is CASSFMGDEQFF. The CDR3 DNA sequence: TGTGCCAGCAGCTTTATGGGCGATGAGCAGTTCTTC.

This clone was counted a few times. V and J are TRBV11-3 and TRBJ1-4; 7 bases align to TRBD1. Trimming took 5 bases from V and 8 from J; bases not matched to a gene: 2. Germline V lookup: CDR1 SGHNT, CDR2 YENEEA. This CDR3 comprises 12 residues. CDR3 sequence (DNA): TGTGCCAGCAGCCAGGGGGGCGAAAAACTGTTTTTT. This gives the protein CASSQGGEKLFF.

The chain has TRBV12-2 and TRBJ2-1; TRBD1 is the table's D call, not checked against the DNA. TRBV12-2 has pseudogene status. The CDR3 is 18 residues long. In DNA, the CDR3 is TGTGCAAGATACCTCCTTCTCAGGGTGGCCACGTCCTACAATGAGCAGTTCTTC. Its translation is CARYLLLRVATSYNEQFF.

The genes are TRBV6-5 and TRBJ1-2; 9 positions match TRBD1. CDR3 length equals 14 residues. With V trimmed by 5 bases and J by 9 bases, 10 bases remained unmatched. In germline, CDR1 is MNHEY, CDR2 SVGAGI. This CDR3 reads CASSRTGGEVSYTF. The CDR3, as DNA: TGTGCCAGCAGTAGAACAGGGGGCGAAGTAAGCTACACCTTC.